Sequencing of this T cell receptor (beta chain) was carried out in a study of T cell clones after liver transplantation. Germline CDR1 and CDR2: MNHEY and SVGAGI. The CDR3 is made up of 13 amino acids. V was clipped by 9 bases and J by 7 bases; unmatched bases: 11. Some clones are missing from TCRdb's copy, which holds only in-frame ones; the method was immunoSEQ multiplex PCR. Here the sample spans over 25,000 clones, around 96% being singletons. This clone was recorded a few times. The chain joins TRBV6-5 to TRBJ1-1; TRBD1 agrees at 7 bases. The TCR sequence derives from a human patient who received a liver transplant. Some T cells may originate from the graft donor. Source: CD8+ T cells from blood, taken 12 months after liver transplant. CDR3 DNA: TGTGCCAGTCTCGGGGGACAGACGTTTGAAGCTTTCTTT. Translation: CASLGGQTFEAFF.